This T cell receptor beta chain comes out of a study of regulatory T cells in long-lasting Graves disease. This clonotype was found many times. The target antigen is unknown. Trimming left V 5 bases short and J 4 bases short, with 14 bases between. Germline V gene sequence: CDR1 MNHEY, CDR2 SVGEGT. The length of the CDR3 is 14 residues. Study-wide results and limits: Fewer public clonotypes were shared by new patients (approximately 970) than by persistent patients (roughly 2,500). Possibly, accuracy suffered from the small sample size.

The time point denotes: newly diagnosed GD, antithyroid drugs for less than 3 months. PBMC-derived RNA was used for the TCR library. To make TCR beta libraries, researchers used iRepertoire HTBI primers and Arm-PCR of CDR3 regions. TCRdb reanalysed the multiplex PCR reads using MiXCR and keeps one entry per CDR3 protein. The table lists approximately 300,000 distinct CDR3 sequences, about 20% of them singletons, with around 37% in the top ten. This specimen was peripheral blood mononuclear cells (PBMCs), taken at new diagnosis, from a patient treated with antithyroid drugs. V gene TRBV6-2 or TRBV6-3 combines with J gene TRBJ2-5, with D maybe TRBD1 (6 bases). The TCR sequence derives from a female donor with Graves disease. The CDR3 nucleotides are TGTGCCAGCAGTCCTTTTTTGGGGGCAGAGACCCAGTACTTC. It translates to CASSPFLGAETQYF.